These 18 T cell receptor beta chains came from one sample sequenced in a study of T cell responses to AZD1222 COVID-19 vaccine. Measured with immunoSEQ multiplex PCR; TCRdb has only the in-frame clones, and not every one. In the table there are roughly 120,000 clones, approximately 83% of which are singletons. Sequenced here: peripheral blood, sampled on day 0 of MenACWY control vaccination. The receptors stem from an adult in good health.

The chain links TRBV27 to TRBJ2-7; D possibly uses TRBD1 or TRBD2 (6 bases each). The CDR3 has 16 residues. CDR1 is MNHEY, CDR2 SMNVEV, per germline (reference sequence). The V end was cut by 6 bases, the J end by 1 base, with 19 bases between. CDR3 protein: CASRRGWGAQSYEQYF. CDR3 nucleotide sequence: TGTGCCAGCAGACGTGGGTGGGGGGCGCAATCCTACGAGCAGTACTTC.

This chain joins TRBV12-3 or TRBV12-4 and TRBJ1-2; D is unclear. The V and J ends lost 5 bases and 5 bases respectively, with 12 bases between them. This CDR3 is built from 13 residues. The chain's CDR3 is CASSPRGTYGYTF. The CDR3 coding sequence is TGTGCCAGCAGTCCCCGGGGAACTTATGGCTACACCTTC.

This clone was recorded only once. CDR3 loop: CASSVGLATWNEQFF. CDR3 bases: TGTGCCAGCAGCGTGGGACTAGCGACTTGGAATGAGCAGTTCTTC. The V gene is TRBV5-4, the J gene TRBJ2-1; 10 positions agree with TRBD2. CDR1 is SGHNT, CDR2 YYREEE, per germline (reference sequence). V trimming: 4 bases; J trimming: 7 bases; junction bases outside the gene matches: 8. This CDR3 contains 15 residues.

The chain links TRBV5-4 to TRBJ1-1; D is ambiguous. V gave up 0 bases and J gave up 4 bases, with 13 bases separating them. This CDR3 is built from 15 residues. Per germline, CDR1 SGHNT and CDR2 YYREEE (reference sequence). The CDR3 spells CASSLVWGSSTEAFF. For the CDR3, the DNA is TGTGCCAGCAGCTTGGTTTGGGGTAGTAGCACTGAAGCTTTCTTT.

The rearrangement uses TRBV9 and TRBJ2-7; TRBD2 is a possible D gene (6 bases). This CDR3 contains 16 residues. V lost 4 bases and J lost 3, with 20 bases in between. Germline CDR1 reads SGDLS; CDR2 reads YYNGEE. CDR3 region: CASSPPGGRGLYEQYF. The CDR3 DNA reads TGTGCCAGCAGCCCCCCTGGCGGGCGGGGCCTCTACGAGCAGTACTTC.

The chain combines TRBV5-1 with TRBJ1-3, with D hard to call. This CDR3 region has 16 residues. V was pared by 0 bases and J by 0 bases, with 10 bases between. Looked up from germline, CDR1 is SGHRS and CDR2 is YFSETQ. The CDR3 spells CASSLDTRPSGNTIYF. CDR3 nucleotides: TGCGCCAGCAGCTTGGATACCAGGCCCTCTGGAAACACCATATATTTT.

This clone was counted once. The chain joins TRBV11-2 to TRBJ2-7, with TRBD1 matching 9 bases. Germline V gene data show CDR1 as SGHAT and CDR2 as FQNNGV. CDR3 size: 15 residues. V gave up 3 bases and J gave up 2 bases; unmatched junction bases: 5. For the CDR3, the DNA is TGTGCCAGCAGCTTCGCCGGGACAGGGCCCTACGAGCAGTACTTC. This sequence encodes CASSFAGTGPYEQYF.

The genes are TRBV6-5 and TRBJ1-3; D uncertain. Germline CDR1 MNHEY, CDR2 SVGAGI. The CDR3 is made up of 15 amino acids. V dropped 7 bases and J dropped 0 bases, with 13 bases sitting between them. CDR3 coding DNA: TGTGCCAGCAAGACGCTCAGGACCTCTGGAAACACCATATATTTT. This encodes CASKTLRTSGNTIYF.

The chain carries TRBV5-4 and TRBJ2-2, with TRBD1 matching over 7 bases. Germline CDR1 and CDR2: SGHNT and YYREEE (reference sequence). Unmatched junction bases numbered 8, after V lost 6 bases and J lost 3 bases. There are 15 residues in the CDR3. The CDR3 here is CASTMTGIDTGELFF. CDR3 coding DNA: TGTGCCAGCACCATGACAGGGATCGACACCGGGGAGCTGTTTTTT.

The chain employs TRBV11-3 and TRBJ2-3, with a possible D match to TRBD2 (5 bases). This CDR3 has 15 amino acids. Trimming removed 4 bases from V and 0 bases from J, with 11 bases in between. Germline CDR1 SGHNT, CDR2 YENEEA. The CDR3 sequence: CASSWGADSTDTQYF. In DNA form, the CDR3 reads TGTGCCAGCAGCTGGGGAGCGGATAGCACAGATACGCAGTATTTT.

J is TRBJ1-2 and V is TRBV4-3; D not resolved. There are 15 residues in the CDR3. V was pared by 1 base and J by 0 bases, with 9 bases between. The germline V gene has CDR1 LGHNA and CDR2 YSLEER. DNA for the CDR3: TGCGCCAGCAGCCAAGGGGCCCGGGCTAACTATGGCTACACCTTC. This translates into CASSQGARANYGYTF.

The chain has TRBV5-1 and TRBJ2-3; TRBD2 matches at 11 bases. CDR3 length equals 15 residues. Germline CDR1 reads SGHRS; CDR2 reads YFSETQ. After removal of 2 bases from V and 5 bases from J, the junction contained 4 bases not matched to a gene. CDR3 sequence (DNA): TGCGCCAGCAGCTTCTTAGCGGGGGGGCTAGATACGCAGTATTTT. Its protein product is CASSFLAGGLDTQYF.

The gene calls are TRBV2 and TRBJ2-7, with 9 bases fitting TRBD2. The V gene end was trimmed by 4 bases and the J gene end by 2 bases; junction bases not matched to a gene: 9. The germline V gene encodes CDR1 SNHLY and CDR2 FYNNEI. This CDR3 has 16 residues. The CDR3 here is CASSAGEAGGTYEQYF. In nucleotides, the CDR3 is TGTGCCAGCAGTGCCGGGGAAGCGGGGGGCACCTACGAGCAGTACTTC.

The chain joins TRBV9 to TRBJ1-4, with D possibly TRBD1 on 5 matching bases. There are 15 residues in the CDR3. Looked up from germline, CDR1 is SGDLS and CDR2 is YYNGEE. V lost 0 bases to trimming and J lost 7 bases, with 13 bases between them. The CDR3 spells CASSVGGQPGEKLFF. In DNA, the CDR3 is TGTGCCAGCAGCGTAGGAGGACAACCAGGTGAAAAACTGTTTTTT.

V and J are TRBV7-2 and TRBJ1-2; D not resolved. This CDR3 comprises 16 residues. The germline V and J ends were trimmed by 4 bases and 4 bases, with 19 bases remaining between them. In germline, CDR1 is SGHTA, CDR2 FQGNSA. As DNA, the CDR3 is TGTGCCAGCAGCTCCCCTGTCCGAAAAATGTCCTATGGCTACACCTTC. Protein sequence: CASSSPVRKMSYGYTF. Drawing the rest from reference TRBV7-2 and TRBJ1-2, the complete variable domain is GAGVSQSPSNKVTEKGKDVELRCDPISGHTALYWYRQSLGQGLEFLIYFQGNSAPDKSGLPSDRFSAERTGGSVSTLTIQRTQQEDSAVYLCASSSPVRKMSYGYTFGSGTRLTVV.

This clone is a singleton in its sample. This chain uses TRBV7-2 with TRBJ2-7; 9 nucleotides agree with TRBD1. Losses at the gene ends were 1 base for V and 1 base for J; bases not matched to a gene: 14. The V gene's germline CDR1 is SGHTA and CDR2 FQGNSA. This CDR3 is 19 amino acids long. CDR3 nucleotide sequence: TGTGCCAGCAGCTTAGGGGGCCTTTGGACAGGGGATGTATCCTACGAGCAGTACTTC. Its protein is CASSLGGLWTGDVSYEQYF.

A remark on this clone: The junction does not match germline at one end; this may be a read error. This rearrangement joins TRBV6-1 to TRBJ1-2, with D maybe TRBD1 (5 bases). CDR3 length: 13 residues. Germline CDR1 MNHNS, CDR2 SASEGT. For the CDR3, the DNA is TGTGCCAGCAGTGAATCCAAGGAGGGGAGGGCACGATTC. Encoded protein: CASSESKEGRARF.

The V call is TRBV27, the J call TRBJ1-6; D is unresolved. The V and J ends lost 4 bases and 7 bases respectively, with 8 bases between them. This CDR3 spans 13 amino acids. In germline, CDR1 is MNHEY, CDR2 SMNVEV (reference sequence). The CDR3 nucleotides are TGTGCCAGCAGTTCGGTTGGGAATTCACCCCTCCACTTT. As protein: CASSSVGNSPLHF.